This TCR beta chain was sequenced during a study of T cells in Graves' hyperthyroidism and ophthalmopathy. Regions amplified from RNA transcripts were the TCR beta CDR3 regions. When the TCR CDR3 underwent first-round RT-PCR, the HTBI primer set was used. Each CDR3 protein is one row after TCRdb ran MiXCR on the multiplex PCR reads. The sample lists a few hundred thousand distinct CDR3 sequences; about 15% were seen once. V was cut by 3 bases and J by 7 bases, with 11 bases left in between. The CDR3 has 13 amino acids. Germline CDR1 reads SNHLY; CDR2 reads FYNNEI. This clonotype was observed a handful of times.

The material sequenced was blood. This chain joins TRBV2 and TRBJ2-3; D possibly corresponds to TRBD2 (5 bases). The sequence derives from a woman in her thirties or forties with Graves' hyperthyroidism. The CDR3 DNA reads as TGTGCCAGCAGTGACAGACCGGGGAATACGCAGTATTTT. Its protein product is CASSDRPGNTQYF.